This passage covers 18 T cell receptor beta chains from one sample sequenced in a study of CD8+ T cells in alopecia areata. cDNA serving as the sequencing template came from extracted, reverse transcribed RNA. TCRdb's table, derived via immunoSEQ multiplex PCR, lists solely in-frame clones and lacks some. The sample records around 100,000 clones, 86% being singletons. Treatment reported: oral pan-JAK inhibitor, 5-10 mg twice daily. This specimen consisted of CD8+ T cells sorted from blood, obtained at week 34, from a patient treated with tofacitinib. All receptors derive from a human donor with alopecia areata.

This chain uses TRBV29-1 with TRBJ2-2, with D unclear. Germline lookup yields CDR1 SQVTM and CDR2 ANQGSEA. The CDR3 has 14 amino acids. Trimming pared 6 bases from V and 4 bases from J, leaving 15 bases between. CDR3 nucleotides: TGCAGCGTCCCCATCGGGTTGGGCACCGGGGAGCTGTTTTTT. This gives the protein CSVPIGLGTGELFF.

CDR3 in amino acids: CSVEAGLSSYNEQFF. CDR3 in DNA: TGCAGCGTTGAAGCGGGTTTAAGCTCCTACAATGAGCAGTTCTTC. The V call is TRBV29-1, the J call TRBJ2-1; D is ambiguous. CDR3 length equals 15 residues. Trimming took off 1 base at V and 0 bases at J, with 10 bases between the two ends. Germline-derived CDR1 and CDR2 are SQVTM and ANQGSEA.

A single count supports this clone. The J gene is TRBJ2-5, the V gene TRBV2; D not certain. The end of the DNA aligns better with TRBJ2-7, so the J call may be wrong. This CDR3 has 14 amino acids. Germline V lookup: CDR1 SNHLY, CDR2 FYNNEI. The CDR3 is CASSALDGTYEQYF. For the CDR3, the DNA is TGTGCCAGCAGTGCGCTGGACGGAACCTACGAGCAGTACTTC.

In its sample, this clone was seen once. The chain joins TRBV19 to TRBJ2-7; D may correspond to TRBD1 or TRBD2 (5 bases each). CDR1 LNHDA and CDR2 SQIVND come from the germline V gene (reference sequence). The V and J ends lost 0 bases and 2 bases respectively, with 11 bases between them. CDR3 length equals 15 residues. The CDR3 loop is CASSIERGRTYEQYF. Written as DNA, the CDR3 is TGTGCCAGTAGTATAGAGAGGGGACGGACCTACGAGCAGTACTTC.

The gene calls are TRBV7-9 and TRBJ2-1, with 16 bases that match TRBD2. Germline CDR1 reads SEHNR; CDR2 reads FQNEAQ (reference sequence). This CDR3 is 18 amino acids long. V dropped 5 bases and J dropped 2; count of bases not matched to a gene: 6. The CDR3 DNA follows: TGTGCCAGCAGCCCGGGACTAGCGGGAGGGCCCGCCTACAATGAGCAGTTCTTC. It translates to CASSPGLAGGPAYNEQFF.

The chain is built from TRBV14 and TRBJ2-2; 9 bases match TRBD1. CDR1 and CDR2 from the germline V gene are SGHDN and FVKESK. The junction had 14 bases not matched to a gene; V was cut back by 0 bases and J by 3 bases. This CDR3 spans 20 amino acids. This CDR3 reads CASSQDLLRTGGADTGELFF. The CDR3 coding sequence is TGTGCCAGCAGCCAAGATCTTCTAAGAACAGGGGGCGCGGACACCGGGGAGCTGTTTTTT.

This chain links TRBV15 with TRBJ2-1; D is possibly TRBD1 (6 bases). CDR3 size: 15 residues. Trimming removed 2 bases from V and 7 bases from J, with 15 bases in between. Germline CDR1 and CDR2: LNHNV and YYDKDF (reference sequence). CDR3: CATSRLQGKRNEQFF. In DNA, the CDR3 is TGTGCCACCAGCAGACTGCAGGGGAAGAGGAATGAGCAGTTCTTC.

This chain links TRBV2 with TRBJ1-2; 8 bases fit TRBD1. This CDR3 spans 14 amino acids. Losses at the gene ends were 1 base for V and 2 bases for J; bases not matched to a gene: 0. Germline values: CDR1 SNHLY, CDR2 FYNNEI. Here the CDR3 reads CASSEGTGNYGYTF. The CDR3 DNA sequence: TGTGCCAGCAGTGAAGGGACAGGGAACTATGGCTACACCTTC.

CDR3 DNA sequence: TGCAGCGTTGAAGTCTCTCAGGGGTATGGGCCCTACACCATATATTTT. Translating it yields CSVEVSQGYGPYTIYF. The chain recombines TRBV29-1 with TRBJ1-3; a weak D match, TRBD1 (6 bases). Germline assignment: CDR1 SQVTM and CDR2 ANQGSEA. The CDR3 spans 16 residues. Between the trimmed V and J ends, which lost 1 base and 8 bases, there was a span of 21 bases.

CDR3 sequence: CAWVLKRGPYEQYF. In DNA form, the CDR3 reads TGTGCCTGGGTCCTTAAGCGGGGACCGTACGAGCAGTACTTC. V gene TRBV30 combines with J gene TRBJ2-7, with 7 bases fitting TRBD2. The CDR3 contains 14 residues. Germline CDR1 GTSNPN, CDR2 SVGIG (reference sequence). Germline trimming cut 5 bases from V and 4 bases from J; bases unmatched to any gene: 11.

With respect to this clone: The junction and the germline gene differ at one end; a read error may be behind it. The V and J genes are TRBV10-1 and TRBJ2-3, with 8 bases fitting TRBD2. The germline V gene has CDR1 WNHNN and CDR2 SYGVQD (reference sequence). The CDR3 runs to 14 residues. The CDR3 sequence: CASSAGGFTDTQYF. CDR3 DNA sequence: TGCGCCAGTAGTGCGGGAGGATTCACAGATACGCAGTATTTT.

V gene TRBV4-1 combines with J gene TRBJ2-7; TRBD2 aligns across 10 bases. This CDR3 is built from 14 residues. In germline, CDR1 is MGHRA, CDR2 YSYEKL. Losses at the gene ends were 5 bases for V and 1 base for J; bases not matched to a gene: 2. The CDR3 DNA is TGCGCCAGCAGCTGGACTAGCGGATCCTACGAGCAGTACTTC. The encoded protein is CASSWTSGSYEQYF.

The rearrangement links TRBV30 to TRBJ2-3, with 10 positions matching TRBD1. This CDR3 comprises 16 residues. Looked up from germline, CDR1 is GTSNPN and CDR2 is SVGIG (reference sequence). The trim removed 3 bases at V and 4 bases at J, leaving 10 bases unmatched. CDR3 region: CAWRGDRGWDSDTQYF. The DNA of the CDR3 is TGTGCCTGGAGGGGGGACAGGGGATGGGATTCAGATACGCAGTATTTT.

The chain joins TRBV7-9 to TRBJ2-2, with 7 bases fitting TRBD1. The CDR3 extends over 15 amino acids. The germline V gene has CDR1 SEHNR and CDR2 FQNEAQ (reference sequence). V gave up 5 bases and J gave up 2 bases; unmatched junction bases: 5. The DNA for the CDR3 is TGTGCCAGCAGCCGACAGGGCACAAACACCGGGGAGCTGTTTTTT. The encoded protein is CASSRQGTNTGELFF.

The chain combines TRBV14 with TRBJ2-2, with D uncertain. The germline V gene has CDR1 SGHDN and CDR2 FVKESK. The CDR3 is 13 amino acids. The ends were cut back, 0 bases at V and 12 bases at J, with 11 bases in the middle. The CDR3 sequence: CASSQDFPWKLFF. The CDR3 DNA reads TGTGCCAGCAGCCAAGATTTCCCCTGGAAGCTGTTTTTT.

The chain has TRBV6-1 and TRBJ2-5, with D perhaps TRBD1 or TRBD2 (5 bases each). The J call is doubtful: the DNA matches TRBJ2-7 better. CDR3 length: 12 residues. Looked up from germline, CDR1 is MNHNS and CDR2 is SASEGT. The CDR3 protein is CAIPGPGYEQYF. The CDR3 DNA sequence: TGTGCCATCCCGGGGCCGGGGTACGAGCAGTACTTC.

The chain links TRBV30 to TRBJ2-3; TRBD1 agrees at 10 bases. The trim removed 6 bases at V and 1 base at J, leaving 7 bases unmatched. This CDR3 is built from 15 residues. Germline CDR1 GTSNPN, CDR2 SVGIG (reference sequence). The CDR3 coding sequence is TGTGCCTGTACCGGGACAGGGGAAGGCACAGATACGCAGTATTTT. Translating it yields CACTGTGEGTDTQYF.

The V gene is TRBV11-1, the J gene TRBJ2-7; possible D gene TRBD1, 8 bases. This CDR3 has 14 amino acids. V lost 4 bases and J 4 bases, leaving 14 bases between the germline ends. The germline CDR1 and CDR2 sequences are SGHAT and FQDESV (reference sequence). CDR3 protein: CASSWTGREYEQYF. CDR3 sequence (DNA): TGTGCCAGCAGCTGGACAGGGAGGGAGTACGAGCAGTACTTC.